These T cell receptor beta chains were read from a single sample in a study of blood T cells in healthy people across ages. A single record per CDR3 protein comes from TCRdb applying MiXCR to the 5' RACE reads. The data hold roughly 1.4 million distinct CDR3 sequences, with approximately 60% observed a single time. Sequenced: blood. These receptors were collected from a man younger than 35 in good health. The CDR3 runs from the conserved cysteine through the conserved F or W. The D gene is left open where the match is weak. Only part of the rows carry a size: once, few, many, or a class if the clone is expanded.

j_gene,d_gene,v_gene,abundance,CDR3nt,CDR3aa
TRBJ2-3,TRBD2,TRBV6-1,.,TGTGCCAGCAGTGAAGCGGCTTGGGGACTAGTTCCAGATACGCAGTATTTT,CASSEAAWGLVPDTQYF
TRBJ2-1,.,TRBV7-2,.,TGTGCCAGCAGCTTAAGGGCCCGAGGTGAGCAGTTCTTC,CASSLRARGEQFF
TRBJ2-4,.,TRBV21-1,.,TGTGCCAGCAGCAAAGATCGTTTACTGCTAGCCAAAAACATTCAGTACTTC,CASSKDRLLLAKNIQYF
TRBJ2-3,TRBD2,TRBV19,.,TGTGCCAGTAGTATTGATGGGACTACCCTATTGGATACGCAGTATTTT,CASSIDGTTLLDTQYF
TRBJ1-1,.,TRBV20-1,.,TGCAGTGCTAGGGGATACAGGGTGAACACTGAAGCTTTCTTT,CSARGYRVNTEAFF
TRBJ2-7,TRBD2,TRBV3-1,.,TGTGCCAGCAGCCAGGCACTAGCGCGCTACTCCTACGAGCAGTACTTC,CASSQALARYSYEQYF
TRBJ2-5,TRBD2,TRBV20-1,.,TGCAGTGCTGACGGACTAGACCAAGAGACCCAGTACTTC,CSADGLDQETQYF
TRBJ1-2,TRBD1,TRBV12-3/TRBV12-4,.,TGTGCCAGCAGCTTGGGGGACAGGACGGATTTCTATGGCTACACCTTC,CASSLGDRTDFYGYTF
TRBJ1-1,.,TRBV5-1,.,TGCGCCAGCAGCTTGGAGTTATCAGGGAGCTTTGAAGCTTTCTTT,CASSLELSGSFEAFF
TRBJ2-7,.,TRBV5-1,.,TGCGCCAGCGCTAGGGCTACCTCCTACGAGCAGTACTTC,CASARATSYEQYF
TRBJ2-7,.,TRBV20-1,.,TGCAGTGCTAGAGACCCCTTGGGCGAGCAGTACTTC,CSARDPLGEQYF
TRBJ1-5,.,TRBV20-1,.,TGCAGTGCTAGAGATCGTGGGGGGCCGTTTCAGCCCCAGCATTTT,CSARDRGGPFQPQHF
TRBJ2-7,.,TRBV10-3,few,TGTGCCATCAGTGACTCGGGGCTAGGGCATTCCTACGAGCAGTACTTC,CAISDSGLGHSYEQYF
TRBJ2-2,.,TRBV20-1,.,TGCAGTGCTATAGACAGGAACACCGGGGAGCTGTTTTTT,CSAIDRNTGELFF
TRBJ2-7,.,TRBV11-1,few,TGTGCCAGCAGCTTAGGCTACTTCAGCTACGAGCAGTACTTC,CASSLGYFSYEQYF
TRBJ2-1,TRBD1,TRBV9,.,TGTGCCAGCAGCGCCCACGGGACAGGGGGTATCAATGAGCAGTTCTTC,CASSAHGTGGINEQFF
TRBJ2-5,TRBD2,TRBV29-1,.,TGCAGCGTTGGGTTAGCGGGAGCATGGGAGACCCAGTACTTC,CSVGLAGAWETQYF
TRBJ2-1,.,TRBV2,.,TGTGCCAGTTACTCAAGCTCCTACAATGAGCAGTTCTTC,CASYSSSYNEQFF
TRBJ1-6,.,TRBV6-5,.,TGTGCCACCGGGAGAACACTACGCGGTTCACCCCTCCACTTT,CATGRTLRGSPLHF
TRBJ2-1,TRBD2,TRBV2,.,TGTGCCAGTCAGACTAGCGGGCTTTACAATGAGCAGTTCTTC,CASQTSGLYNEQFF
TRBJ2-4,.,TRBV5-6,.,TGTGCCAGCAGCTTGAGGCTTACAGCCAAAAACATTCAGTACTTC,CASSLRLTAKNIQYF
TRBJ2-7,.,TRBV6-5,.,TGTGCCAGCAGTTGGGGACGCAACTACGAGCAGTACTTC,CASSWGRNYEQYF
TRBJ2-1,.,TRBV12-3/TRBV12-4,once,TGTGCCAGCAGGATCACAGTGAAGGAGCAGTTCTTC,CASRITVKEQFF